This T cell receptor (beta chain) appears in the sequencing data of a study of blood T cells in healthy people across ages. A second about 6 to 12 cycle PCR used barcoded and J-beta primers. TCRdb fed the 5' RACE reads into MiXCR, producing one record per CDR3 protein. The data contain about 400,000 distinct CDR3 sequences, approximately 51% of them singletons. The V segment lost 8 bases and the J segment 6 bases; nucleotides outside the gene matches: 14. The length of the CDR3 is 17 residues. The germline CDR1 and CDR2 sequences are MNHEY and SMNVEV (reference sequence). Each sample provided at least 6 micrograms of extracted total RNA.

The sample comprised blood. J is TRBJ2-3 and V is TRBV27; the match to TRBD2 covers 13 bases. The clonotype originates from a man in his fifties or sixties in good health. CDR3 region: CASCSFTSGRARDTQYF. CDR3 coding DNA: TGTGCCAGCTGTTCCTTCACTAGCGGGAGGGCCAGGGATACGCAGTATTTT.